The 5 T cell receptor beta chains in this list originate from one sample, sequenced in a study of blood T cell repertoires in COVID-19. Sequencing used immunoSEQ multiplex PCR; TCRdb keeps in-frame clones, though not all of them. The table lists roughly 200,000 clones, around 80% of them singletons, with roughly 6.7% in the top ten. The material sequenced was peripheral blood. The receptors originated from a man in his 60s with acute or convalescent COVID-19.

The rearrangement links TRBV6-1 to TRBJ2-7, with TRBD1 as a possible D gene (5 bases). This CDR3 comprises 15 residues. Germline values: CDR1 MNHNS, CDR2 SASEGT. With 0 bases removed from V and 2 bases from J, the gap between germline ends came to 11 bases. For the CDR3, the DNA is TGTGCCAGCAGTGAAGCGCGGCAGGGCACCTACGAGCAGTACTTC. The encoded protein is CASSEARQGTYEQYF.

This chain joins TRBV6-2 or TRBV6-3 and TRBJ2-4, with D possibly TRBD1 on 6 matching bases. In germline, CDR1 is MNHEY, CDR2 SVGEGT. This CDR3 spans 14 amino acids. Trimming left V 5 bases short and J 6 bases short, with 14 bases between. CDR3 in DNA: TGTGCCAGCAGTCTTCAACAGGGTTTAAACATTCAGTACTTC. As protein: CASSLQQGLNIQYF.

Here the CDR3 DNA reads TGTGCCTGGAGTGTTGGGCAGGGAACCTACGAGCAGTACTTC. Translated, it gives CAWSVGQGTYEQYF. The gene calls are TRBV30 and TRBJ2-7; a possible D gene is TRBD1 (5 bases). V was cut by 0 bases and J by 2 bases, with 11 bases left in between. The CDR3 has 14 amino acids. Germline V lookup: CDR1 GTSNPN, CDR2 SVGIG (reference sequence).

Turning to this clone: Other DNA sequences in this specimen translate into the identical CDR3. The rearrangement links TRBV29-1 to TRBJ2-2, with 16 bases aligning to TRBD2. The germline gives CDR1 SQVTM, CDR2 ANQGSEA. The CDR3 runs to 17 residues. J gave up 4 bases and V 7 bases, and 9 bases lay outside the gene matches. The CDR3 is CSAAGLAGGPGTGELFF. The CDR3 nucleotides read TGCAGCGCTGCGGGACTAGCGGGGGGGCCGGGCACCGGGGAGCTGTTTTTT.

The chain combines TRBV29-1 with TRBJ1-1; D not certain. CDR1 and CDR2 from the germline V gene are SQVTM and ANQGSEA. The CDR3 covers 12 residues. V was pared by 7 bases and J by 5 bases, with 14 bases between. The CDR3 spells CSGWNLGTEAFF. The CDR3 DNA is TGCAGCGGATGGAATCTCGGGACTGAAGCTTTCTTT.